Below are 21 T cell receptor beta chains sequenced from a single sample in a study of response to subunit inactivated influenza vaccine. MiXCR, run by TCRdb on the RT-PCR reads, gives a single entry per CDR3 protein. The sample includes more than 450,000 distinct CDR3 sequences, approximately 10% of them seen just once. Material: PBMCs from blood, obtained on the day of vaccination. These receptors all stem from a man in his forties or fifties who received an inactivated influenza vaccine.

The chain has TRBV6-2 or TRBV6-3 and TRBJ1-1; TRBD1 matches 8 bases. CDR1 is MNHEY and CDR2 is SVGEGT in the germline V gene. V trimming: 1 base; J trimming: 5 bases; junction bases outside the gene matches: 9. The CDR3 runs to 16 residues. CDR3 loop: CASSYWGTGSLTEAFF. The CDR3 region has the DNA TGTGCCAGCAGTTACTGGGGGACAGGCAGCTTGACTGAAGCTTTCTTT.

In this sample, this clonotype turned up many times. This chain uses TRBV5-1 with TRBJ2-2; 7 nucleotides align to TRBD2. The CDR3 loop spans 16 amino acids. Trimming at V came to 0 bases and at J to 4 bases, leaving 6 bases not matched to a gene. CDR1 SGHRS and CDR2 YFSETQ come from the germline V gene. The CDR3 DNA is TGCGCCAGCAGCTTGGAAGCGGGACTCGGCACCGGGGAGCTGTTTTTT. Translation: CASSLEAGLGTGELFF.

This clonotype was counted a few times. CDR3 sequence (DNA): TGTGCCAGCAGCATGATTGGTGGCGGGTCGGAATACAATGAGCAGTTCTTC. Encoded protein: CASSMIGGGSEYNEQFF. The chain links TRBV14 to TRBJ2-1; the D gene is possibly TRBD2 (5 bases). This CDR3 has 17 amino acids. The V gene lost 5 bases and the J gene lost 4 bases, with 21 bases spanning the gap. Germline V gene lookup returns CDR1 SGHDN and CDR2 FVKESK.

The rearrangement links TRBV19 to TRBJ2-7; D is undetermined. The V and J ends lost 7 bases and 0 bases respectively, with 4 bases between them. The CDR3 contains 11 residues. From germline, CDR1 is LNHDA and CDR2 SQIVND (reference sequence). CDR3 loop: CASIVSYEQYF. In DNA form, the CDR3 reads TGTGCCAGTATAGTCTCCTACGAGCAGTACTTC.

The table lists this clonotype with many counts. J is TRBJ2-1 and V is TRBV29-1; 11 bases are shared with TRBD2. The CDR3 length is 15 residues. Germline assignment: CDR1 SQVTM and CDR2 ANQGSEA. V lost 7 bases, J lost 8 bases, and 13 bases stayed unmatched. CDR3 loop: CSAWGGTSGGDEQFF. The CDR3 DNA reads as TGCAGCGCGTGGGGGGGGACTAGCGGCGGGGATGAGCAGTTCTTC.

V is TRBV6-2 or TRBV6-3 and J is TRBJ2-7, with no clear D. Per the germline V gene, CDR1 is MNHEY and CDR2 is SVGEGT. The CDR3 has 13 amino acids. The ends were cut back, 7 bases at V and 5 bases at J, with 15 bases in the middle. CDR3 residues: CASTRTQLNEQYF. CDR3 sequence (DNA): TGTGCCAGCACCCGAACCCAATTGAACGAGCAGTACTTC.

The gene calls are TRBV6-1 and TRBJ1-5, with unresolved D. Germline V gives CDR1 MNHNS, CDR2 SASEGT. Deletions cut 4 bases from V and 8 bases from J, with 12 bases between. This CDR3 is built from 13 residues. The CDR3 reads CASSVGRGEPQHF. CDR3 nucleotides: TGTGCCAGCAGTGTTGGTAGAGGTGAGCCCCAGCATTTT.

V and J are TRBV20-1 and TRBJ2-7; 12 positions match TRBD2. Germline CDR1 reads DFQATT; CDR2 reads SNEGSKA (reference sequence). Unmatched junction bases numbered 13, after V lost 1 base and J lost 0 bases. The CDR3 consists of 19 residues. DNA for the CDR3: TGCAGTGCTAGAGGTCCGGGACTAGCGGGCGTAATGTTCTCCTACGAGCAGTACTTC. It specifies CSARGPGLAGVMFSYEQYF.

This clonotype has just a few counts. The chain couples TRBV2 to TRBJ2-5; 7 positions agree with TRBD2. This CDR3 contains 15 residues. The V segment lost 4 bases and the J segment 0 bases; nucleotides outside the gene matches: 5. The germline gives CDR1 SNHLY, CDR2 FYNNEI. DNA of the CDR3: TGTGCCAGCAGTGGTCGAGCGGGATACCAAGAGACCCAGTACTTC. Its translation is CASSGRAGYQETQYF.

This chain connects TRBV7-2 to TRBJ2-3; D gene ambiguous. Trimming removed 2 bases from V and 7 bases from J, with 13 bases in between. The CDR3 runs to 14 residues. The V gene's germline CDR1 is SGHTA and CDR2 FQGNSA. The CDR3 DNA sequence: TGTGCCAGCAGCTTACGCGGCTTACAGAATACGCAGTATTTT. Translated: CASSLRGLQNTQYF.

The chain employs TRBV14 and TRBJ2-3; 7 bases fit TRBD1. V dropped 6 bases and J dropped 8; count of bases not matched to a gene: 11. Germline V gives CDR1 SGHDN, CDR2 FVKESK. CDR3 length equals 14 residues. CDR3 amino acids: CASSPRTGQSTQYF. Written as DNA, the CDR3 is TGTGCCAGCAGTCCCCGGACAGGCCAGAGTACGCAGTATTTT.

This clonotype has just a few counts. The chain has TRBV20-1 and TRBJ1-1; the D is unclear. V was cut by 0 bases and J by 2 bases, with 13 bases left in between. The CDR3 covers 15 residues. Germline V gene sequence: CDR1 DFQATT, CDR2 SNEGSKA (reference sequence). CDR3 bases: TGCAGTGCTAGAGAGTCCGGGGTGGGTAACACTGAAGCTTTCTTT. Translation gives CSARESGVGNTEAFF.

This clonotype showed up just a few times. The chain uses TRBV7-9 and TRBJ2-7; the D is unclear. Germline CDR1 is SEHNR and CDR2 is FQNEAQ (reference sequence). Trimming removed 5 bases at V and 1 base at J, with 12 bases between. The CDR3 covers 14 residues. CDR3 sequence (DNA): TGTGCCAGCAGCCCCCCCCCCGCGTCCTACGAGCAGTACTTC. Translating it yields CASSPPPASYEQYF.

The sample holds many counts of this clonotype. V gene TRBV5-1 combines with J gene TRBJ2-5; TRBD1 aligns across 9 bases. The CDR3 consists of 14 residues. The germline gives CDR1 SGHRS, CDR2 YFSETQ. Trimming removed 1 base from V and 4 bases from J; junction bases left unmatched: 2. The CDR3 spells CASSLRGQGETQYF. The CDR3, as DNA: TGCGCCAGCAGCTTGAGGGGACAGGGAGAGACCCAGTACTTC.

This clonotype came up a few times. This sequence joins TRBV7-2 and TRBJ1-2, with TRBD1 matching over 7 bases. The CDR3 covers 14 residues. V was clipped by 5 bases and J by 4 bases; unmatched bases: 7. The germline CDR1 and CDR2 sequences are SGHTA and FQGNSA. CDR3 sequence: CASSPPGTAYGYTF. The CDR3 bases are TGTGCCAGCAGCCCGCCCGGGACAGCCTATGGCTACACCTTC.

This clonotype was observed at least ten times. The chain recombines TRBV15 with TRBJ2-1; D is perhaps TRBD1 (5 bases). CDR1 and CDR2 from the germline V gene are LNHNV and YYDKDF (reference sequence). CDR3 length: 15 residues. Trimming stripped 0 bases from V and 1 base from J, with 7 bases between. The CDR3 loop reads CATSRDPGSYNEQFF. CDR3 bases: TGTGCCACCAGCAGAGATCCAGGGTCCTACAATGAGCAGTTCTTC.

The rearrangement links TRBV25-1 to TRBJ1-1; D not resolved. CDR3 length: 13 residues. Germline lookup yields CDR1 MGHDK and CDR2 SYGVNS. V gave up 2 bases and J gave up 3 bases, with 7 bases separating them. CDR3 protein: CASSEPGDTEAFF. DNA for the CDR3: TGTGCCAGCAGTGAACCTGGGGACACTGAAGCTTTCTTT.

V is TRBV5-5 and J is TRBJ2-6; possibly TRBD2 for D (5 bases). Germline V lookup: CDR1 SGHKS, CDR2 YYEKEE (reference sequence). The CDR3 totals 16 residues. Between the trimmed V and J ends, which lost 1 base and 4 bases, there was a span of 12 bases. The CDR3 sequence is CASSLLRGSGANVLTF. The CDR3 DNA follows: TGTGCCAGCAGCTTGTTAAGAGGGTCCGGGGCCAACGTCCTGACTTTC.

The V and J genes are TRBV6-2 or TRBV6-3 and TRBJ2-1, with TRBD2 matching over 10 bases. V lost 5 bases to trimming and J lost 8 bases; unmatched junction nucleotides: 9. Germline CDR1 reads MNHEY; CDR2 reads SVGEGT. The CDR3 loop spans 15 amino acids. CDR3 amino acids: CASSTPSGSRHEQFF. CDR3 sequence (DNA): TGTGCCAGCAGTACCCCTAGCGGGAGTCGCCATGAGCAGTTCTTC.

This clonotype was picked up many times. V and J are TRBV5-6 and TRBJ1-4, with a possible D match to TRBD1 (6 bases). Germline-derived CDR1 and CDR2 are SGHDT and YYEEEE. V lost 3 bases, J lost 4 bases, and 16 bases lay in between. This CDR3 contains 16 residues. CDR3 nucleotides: TGTGCCAGCAGCTACGGACAGTACCTCGTTAATGAAAAACTGTTTTTT. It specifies CASSYGQYLVNEKLFF.

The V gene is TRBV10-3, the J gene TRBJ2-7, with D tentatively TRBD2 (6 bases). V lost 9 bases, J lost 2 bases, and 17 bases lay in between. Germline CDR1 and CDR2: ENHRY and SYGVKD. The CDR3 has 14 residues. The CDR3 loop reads CAIAPSRRAYEQYF. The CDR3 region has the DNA TGTGCCATTGCACCTAGCCGGAGGGCCTACGAGCAGTACTTC.